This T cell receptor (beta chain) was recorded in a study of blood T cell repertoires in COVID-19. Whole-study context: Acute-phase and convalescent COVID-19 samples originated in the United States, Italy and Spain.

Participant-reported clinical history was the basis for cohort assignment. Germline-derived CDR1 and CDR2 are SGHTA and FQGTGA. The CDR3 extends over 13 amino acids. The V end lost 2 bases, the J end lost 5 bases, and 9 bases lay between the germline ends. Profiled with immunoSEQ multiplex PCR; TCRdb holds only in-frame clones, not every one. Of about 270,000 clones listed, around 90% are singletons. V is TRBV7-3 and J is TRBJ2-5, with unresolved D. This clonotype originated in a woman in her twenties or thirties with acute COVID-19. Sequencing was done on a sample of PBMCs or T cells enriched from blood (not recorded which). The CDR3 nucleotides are TGTGCCAGCAGCTTATTATTCGGGGAGACCCAGTACTTC. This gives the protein CASSLLFGETQYF.